The clone carrying this T cell receptor (beta chain) was detected a few times. Its specificity is unknown. The data derive from a study of T cell repertoires in cytomegalovirus infection. At the level of the study: Shared public TCR beta signatures pointed to both CMV infection and a matching HLA type.

Via MiXCR, TCRdb re-called the reads, giving one row per CDR3 protein. Found here are 70,000 to 95,000 distinct CDR3 sequences, over 25% of them singletons; the top ten hold approximately 71%. The CDR3 is made up of 15 amino acids. CDR1 is SGDLS and CDR2 is YYNGEE in the germline V gene. J lost 4 bases, V lost 2 bases, and 8 bases had no gene match. Study results and caveats: Cumulative frequency (of public TCR beta family members) identified carriers of CMV plus the relevant HLA.

The rearrangement joins TRBV9 to TRBJ1-1; 7 bases line up with TRBD1. The sample consisted of CD8+ T cells from cultured PBMCs, taken from culture after CMV antigen stimulation. The receptor comes from a human donor in good health (CMV status not recorded). Some clones in this sample may be carry-over from other donors' samples. The CDR3 nucleotides are TGTGCCAGCAGCGTTTCCACAGGGGCCGGCACTGAAGCTTTCTTT. It codes for CASSVSTGAGTEAFF.